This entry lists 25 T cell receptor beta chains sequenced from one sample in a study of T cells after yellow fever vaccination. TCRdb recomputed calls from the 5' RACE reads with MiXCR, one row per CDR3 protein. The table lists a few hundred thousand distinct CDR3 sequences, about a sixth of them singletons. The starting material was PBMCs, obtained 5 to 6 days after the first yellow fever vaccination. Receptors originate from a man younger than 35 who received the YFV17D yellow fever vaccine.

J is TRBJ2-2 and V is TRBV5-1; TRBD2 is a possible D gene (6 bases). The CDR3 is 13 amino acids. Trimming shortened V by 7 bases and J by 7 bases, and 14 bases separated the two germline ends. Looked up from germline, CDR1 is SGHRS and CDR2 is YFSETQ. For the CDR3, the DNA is TGCGCCAGCGCGGCGGGGAATCTCGGGGAGCTGTTTTTT. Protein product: CASAAGNLGELFF.

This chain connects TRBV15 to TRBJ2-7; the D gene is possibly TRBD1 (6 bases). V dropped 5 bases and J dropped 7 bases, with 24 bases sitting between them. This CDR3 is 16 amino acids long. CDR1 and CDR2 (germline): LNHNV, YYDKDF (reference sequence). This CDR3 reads CATSLSPLAGEEEQYF. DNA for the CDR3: TGTGCCACCAGCCTATCCCCCCTAGCAGGGGAAGAGGAGCAGTACTTC.

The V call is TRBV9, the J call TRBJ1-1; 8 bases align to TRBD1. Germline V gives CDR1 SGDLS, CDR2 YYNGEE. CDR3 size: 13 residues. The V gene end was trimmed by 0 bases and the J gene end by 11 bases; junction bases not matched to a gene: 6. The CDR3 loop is CASSVGSRTGAFF. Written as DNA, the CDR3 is TGTGCCAGCAGCGTAGGTAGTAGGACAGGGGCTTTCTTT.

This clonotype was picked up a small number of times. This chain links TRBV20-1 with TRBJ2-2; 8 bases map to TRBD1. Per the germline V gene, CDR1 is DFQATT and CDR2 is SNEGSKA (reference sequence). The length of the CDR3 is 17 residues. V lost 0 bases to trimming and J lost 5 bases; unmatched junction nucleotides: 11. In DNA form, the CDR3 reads TGCAGTGCTAGAGAGGGCCTGACAGGGGTTTGGACCGGGGAGCTGTTTTTT. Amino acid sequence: CSAREGLTGVWTGELFF.

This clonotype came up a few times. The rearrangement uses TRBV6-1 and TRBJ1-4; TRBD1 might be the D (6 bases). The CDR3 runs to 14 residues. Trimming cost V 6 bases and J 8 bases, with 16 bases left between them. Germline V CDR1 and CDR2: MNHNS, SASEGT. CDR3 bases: TGTGCCAGCAGCAACAGGGCCTCGAGGGAAAAACTGTTTTTT. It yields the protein CASSNRASREKLFF.

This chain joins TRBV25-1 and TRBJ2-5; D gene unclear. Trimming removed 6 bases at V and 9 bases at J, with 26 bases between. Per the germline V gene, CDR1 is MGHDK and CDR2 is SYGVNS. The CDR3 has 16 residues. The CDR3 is CASRASTGRFSGAQYF. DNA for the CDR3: TGTGCCAGCAGGGCCTCGACGGGTCGTTTTTCTGGGGCCCAGTACTTC.

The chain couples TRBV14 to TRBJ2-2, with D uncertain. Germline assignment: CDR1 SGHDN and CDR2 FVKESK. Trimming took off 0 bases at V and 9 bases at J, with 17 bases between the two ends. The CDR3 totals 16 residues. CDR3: CASSQDPTAVRRELFF. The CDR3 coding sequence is TGTGCCAGCAGCCAAGACCCTACTGCGGTACGAAGGGAGCTGTTTTTT.

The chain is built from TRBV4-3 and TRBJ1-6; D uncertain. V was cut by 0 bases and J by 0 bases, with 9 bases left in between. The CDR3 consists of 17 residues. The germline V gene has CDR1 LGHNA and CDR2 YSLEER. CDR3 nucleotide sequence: TGCGCCAGCAGCCAAGATCGATCTAGCTCCTATAATTCACCCCTCCACTTT. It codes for CASSQDRSSSYNSPLHF.

The CDR3, as DNA: TGCGCCAGCAGCCTAAGCGGACAGTCGGACTATGGCTACACCTTC. Translation gives CASSLSGQSDYGYTF. The rearrangement uses TRBV4-1 and TRBJ1-2; D is possibly TRBD1 (6 bases). CDR1 and CDR2 from the germline V gene are MGHRA and YSYEKL. The CDR3 runs to 15 residues. Trimming shortened V by 4 bases and J by 3 bases, and 15 bases separated the two germline ends.

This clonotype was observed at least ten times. CDR3 sequence reads: CASDKGFIGTEAFF. The CDR3 region has the DNA TGTGCCAGCGATAAGGGTTTCATAGGCACTGAAGCTTTCTTT. The gene calls are TRBV2 and TRBJ1-1; D unclear. V was cut by 8 bases and J by 4 bases, with 17 bases left in between. This CDR3 contains 14 residues. Germline values: CDR1 SNHLY, CDR2 FYNNEI.

The CDR3 loop reads CASSFGDNRVSYGYTF. Written as DNA, the CDR3 is TGTGCCAGCAGCTTCGGGGACAACAGGGTTAGCTATGGCTACACCTTC. The chain employs TRBV7-9 and TRBJ1-2; the D gene is possibly TRBD1 (6 bases). Trimming pared 3 bases from V and 4 bases from J, leaving 18 bases between. CDR3 length: 16 residues. Germline V gene sequence: CDR1 SEHNR, CDR2 FQNEAQ (reference sequence).

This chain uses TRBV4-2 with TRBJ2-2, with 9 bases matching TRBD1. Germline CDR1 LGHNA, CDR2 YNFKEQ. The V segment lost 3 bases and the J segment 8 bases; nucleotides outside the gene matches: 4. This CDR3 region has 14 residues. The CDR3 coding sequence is TGTGCCAGCAGCCATCGGACAGGGGAGGGGGAGCTGTTTTTT. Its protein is CASSHRTGEGELFF.

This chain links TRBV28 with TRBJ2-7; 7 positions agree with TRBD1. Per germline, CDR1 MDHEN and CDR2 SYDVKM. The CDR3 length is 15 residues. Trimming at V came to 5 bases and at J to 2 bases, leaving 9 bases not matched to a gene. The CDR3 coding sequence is TGTGCCAGCAGTGTTGGCAGGGGGACCCCCTACGAGCAGTACGTC. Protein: CASSVGRGTPYEQYV.

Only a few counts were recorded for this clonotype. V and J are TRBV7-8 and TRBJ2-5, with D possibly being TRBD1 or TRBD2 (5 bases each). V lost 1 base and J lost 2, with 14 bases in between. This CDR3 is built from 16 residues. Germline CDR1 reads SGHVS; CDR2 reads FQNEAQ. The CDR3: CASSLGVGAFQETQYF. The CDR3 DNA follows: TGTGCCAGCAGCTTAGGGGTCGGGGCTTTTCAAGAGACCCAGTACTTC. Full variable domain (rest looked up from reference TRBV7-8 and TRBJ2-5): GAGVSQSPRYKVAKRGQDVALRCDPISGHVSLFWYQQALGQGPEFLTYFQNEAQLDKSGLPSDRFFAERPEGSVSTLKIQRTQQEDSAVYLCASSLGVGAFQETQYFGPGTRLLVL.

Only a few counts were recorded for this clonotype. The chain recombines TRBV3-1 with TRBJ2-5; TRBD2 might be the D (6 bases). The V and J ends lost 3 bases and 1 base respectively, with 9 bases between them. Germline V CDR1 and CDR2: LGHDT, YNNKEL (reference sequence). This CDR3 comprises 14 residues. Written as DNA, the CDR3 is TGTGCCAGCAGCCAGGGACTGGGCCAAGAGACCCAGTACTTC. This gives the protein CASSQGLGQETQYF.

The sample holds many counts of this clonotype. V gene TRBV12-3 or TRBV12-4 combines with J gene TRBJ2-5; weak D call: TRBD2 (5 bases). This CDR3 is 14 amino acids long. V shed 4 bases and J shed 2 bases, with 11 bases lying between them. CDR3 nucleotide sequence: TGTGCCAGCAGTTGGAGGTCGGGTCAAGAGACCCAGTACTTC. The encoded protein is CASSWRSGQETQYF.

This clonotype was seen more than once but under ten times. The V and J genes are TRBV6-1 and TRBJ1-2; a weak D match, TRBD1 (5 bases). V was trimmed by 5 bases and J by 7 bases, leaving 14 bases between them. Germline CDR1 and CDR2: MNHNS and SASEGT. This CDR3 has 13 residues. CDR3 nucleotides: TGTGCCAGCAGTCCCCTCGGGGGGTCTGGCTACACCTTC. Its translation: CASSPLGGSGYTF.

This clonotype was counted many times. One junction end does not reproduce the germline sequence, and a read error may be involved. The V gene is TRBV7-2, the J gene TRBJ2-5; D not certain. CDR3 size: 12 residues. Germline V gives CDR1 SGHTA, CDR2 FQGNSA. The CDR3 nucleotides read TGCGCCAGCAGCCGGTACCAAGAGACCCAGTACTTC. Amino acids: CASSRYQETQYF.

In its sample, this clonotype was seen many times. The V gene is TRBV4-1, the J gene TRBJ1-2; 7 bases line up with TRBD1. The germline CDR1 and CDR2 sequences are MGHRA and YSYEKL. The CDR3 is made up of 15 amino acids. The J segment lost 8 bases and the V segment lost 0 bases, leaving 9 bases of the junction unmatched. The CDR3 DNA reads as TGCGCCAGCAGCCAAGATTGGCAGGGGGTAGGCGGCTACACCTTC. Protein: CASSQDWQGVGGYTF.

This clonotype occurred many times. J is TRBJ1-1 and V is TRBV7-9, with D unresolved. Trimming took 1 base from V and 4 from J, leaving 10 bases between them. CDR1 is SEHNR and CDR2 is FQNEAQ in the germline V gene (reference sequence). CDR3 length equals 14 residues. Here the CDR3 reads CASSLEGKITEAFF. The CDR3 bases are TGTGCCAGCAGCTTAGAAGGGAAAATCACTGAAGCTTTCTTT.

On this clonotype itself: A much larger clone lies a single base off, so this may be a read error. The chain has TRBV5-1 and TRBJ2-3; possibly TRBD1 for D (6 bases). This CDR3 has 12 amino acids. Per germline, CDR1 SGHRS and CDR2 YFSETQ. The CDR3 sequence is CTSRGGTDTQYF. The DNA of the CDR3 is TGCACCAGCAGGGGTGGAACAGATACGCAGTATTTT.

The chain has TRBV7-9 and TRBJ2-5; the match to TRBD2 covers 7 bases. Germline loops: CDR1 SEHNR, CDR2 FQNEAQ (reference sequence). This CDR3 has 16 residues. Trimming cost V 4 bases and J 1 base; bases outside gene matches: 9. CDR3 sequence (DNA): TGTGCCAGCAGCTCCCGGCCGGGGGGAATCCAAGAGACCCAGTACTTC. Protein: CASSSRPGGIQETQYF.

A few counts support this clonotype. DNA of the CDR3: TGCAGTGCTAGAGAGGGACAGTTTAGCAATCAGCCCCAGCATTTT. Translated, it gives CSAREGQFSNQPQHF. The rearrangement joins TRBV20-1 to TRBJ1-5; TRBD1 matches 7 bases. Losses at the gene ends were 0 bases for V and 0 bases for J; bases not matched to a gene: 2. This CDR3 has 15 residues. Germline assignment: CDR1 DFQATT and CDR2 SNEGSKA (reference sequence).

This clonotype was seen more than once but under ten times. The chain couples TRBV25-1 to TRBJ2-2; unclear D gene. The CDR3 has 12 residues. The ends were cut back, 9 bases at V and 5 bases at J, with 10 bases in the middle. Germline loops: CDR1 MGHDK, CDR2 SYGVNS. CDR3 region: CASGPLTGELFF. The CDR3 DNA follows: TGTGCCAGTGGGCCTTTAACCGGGGAGCTGTTTTTT. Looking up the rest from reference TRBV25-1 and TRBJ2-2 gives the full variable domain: EADIYQTPRYLVIGTGKKITLECSQTMGHDKMYWYQQDPGMELHLIHYSYGVNSTEKGDLSSESTVSRIRTEHFPLTLESARPSHTSQYLCASGPLTGELFFGEGSRLTVL.

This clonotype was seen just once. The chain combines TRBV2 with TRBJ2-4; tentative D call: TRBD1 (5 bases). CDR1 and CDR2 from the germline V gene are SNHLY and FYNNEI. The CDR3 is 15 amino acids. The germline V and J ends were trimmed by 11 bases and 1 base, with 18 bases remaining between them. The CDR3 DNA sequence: TGTGCCGGATCAGGAGATCCAGGGGCCAAAAACATTCAGTACTTC. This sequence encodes CAGSGDPGAKNIQYF.